These 21 T cell receptor beta chains were sequenced from one sample in a study of blood T cell repertoires in COVID-19. Generated by immunoSEQ multiplex PCR, the TCRdb table keeps only in-frame clones and is missing some. The table shows some 120,000 clones, with 80% to 85% occurring only once. The sequencing input was peripheral blood. These receptor sequences come from a woman aged 30 to 39 who had recovered from COVID-19.

The chain employs TRBV27 and TRBJ2-3; 8 bases match TRBD1. CDR3 size: 15 residues. The germline V gene encodes CDR1 MNHEY and CDR2 SMNVEV (reference sequence). The junction had 5 bases not matched to a gene; V was cut back by 5 bases and J by 1 base. CDR3 amino acids: CASSGDRLRTDTQYF. Written as DNA, the CDR3 is TGTGCCAGCAGTGGGGACAGGCTCCGCACAGATACGCAGTATTTT.

V gene TRBV5-1 combines with J gene TRBJ2-2; 12 bases agree with TRBD2. The germline gives CDR1 SGHRS, CDR2 YFSETQ. V was clipped by 4 bases and J by 1 base; unmatched bases: 11. The CDR3 loop spans 19 amino acids. The CDR3 is CASSIARMTSGGNTGELFF. In DNA form, the CDR3 reads TGCGCCAGCAGCATTGCACGGATGACTAGCGGGGGGAACACCGGGGAGCTGTTTTTT.

V gene TRBV7-9 combines with J gene TRBJ2-3; 15 bases match TRBD2. Germline-derived CDR1 and CDR2 are SEHNR and FQNEAQ (reference sequence). Trimming took 5 bases from V and 0 from J; bases not matched to a gene: 9. The CDR3 covers 19 residues. This CDR3 is CASSHTGTSGGLSTDTQYF. Here the CDR3 DNA reads TGTGCCAGCAGCCACACCGGGACTAGCGGGGGGTTAAGCACAGATACGCAGTATTTT.

The CDR3: CASSSSITWDRVEETQYF. The CDR3 DNA reads as TGCGCCAGCAGCTCGTCGATTACCTGGGACAGGGTGGAAGAGACCCAGTACTTC. The J gene is TRBJ2-5, the V gene TRBV5-1; 9 nucleotides match TRBD1. The V and J ends lost 3 bases and 3 bases, in that order; junction bases with no gene match: 15. CDR3 size: 18 residues. The germline V gene encodes CDR1 SGHRS and CDR2 YFSETQ. The full variable domain, with the rest looked up from reference TRBV5-1 and TRBJ2-5, is KAGVTQTPRYLIKTRGQQVTLSCSPISGHRSVSWYQQTPGQGLQFLFEYFSETQRNKGNFPGRFSGRQFSNSRSEMNVSTLELGDSALYLCASSSSITWDRVEETQYFGPGTRLLVL.

The J gene is TRBJ1-1, the V gene TRBV7-2, with 9 bases that match TRBD1. With V trimmed by 1 base and J by 4 bases, 7 bases remained unmatched. This CDR3 region has 16 residues. CDR1 and CDR2 (germline): SGHTA, FQGNSA. In DNA form, the CDR3 reads TGTGCCAGCAGCTTAGGGGGGACAGGGAGGCCCACTGAAGCTTTCTTT. It encodes CASSLGGTGRPTEAFF.

A single count supports this clone. V and J are TRBV7-9 and TRBJ2-7, with D possibly matching TRBD1 (6 bases). The CDR3 contains 12 residues. Germline assignment: CDR1 SEHNR and CDR2 FQNEAQ (reference sequence). Deletions cut 5 bases from V and 5 bases from J, with 10 bases between. The CDR3, as DNA: TGTGCCAGCAGCCCGGGACACGACGAGCAGTACTTC. Translating gives CASSPGHDEQYF.

The chain uses TRBV6-1 and TRBJ2-1; possible D gene TRBD1, 5 bases. Germline values: CDR1 MNHNS, CDR2 SASEGT. This CDR3 is 16 amino acids long. With 2 bases removed from V and 6 bases from J, the gap between germline ends came to 17 bases. CDR3 amino acids: CASSELSQQETNEQFF. The CDR3 DNA follows: TGTGCCAGCAGTGAACTATCCCAACAGGAGACCAATGAGCAGTTCTTC.

CDR3 residues: CASSWGGNEKLFF. CDR3 in DNA: TGTGCCAGCAGTTGGGGAGGGAATGAAAAACTGTTTTTT. The chain carries TRBV6-5 and TRBJ1-4; no clear D. Germline V lookup: CDR1 MNHEY, CDR2 SVGAGI. Trimming removed 4 bases at V and 5 bases at J, with 8 bases between. The CDR3 is made up of 13 amino acids.

The CDR3 coding sequence is TGTGCCAGCAGTGAATCGCGGGTCTACACCTTC. Amino acid sequence: CASSESRVYTF. V usage is TRBV6-1 and J usage is TRBJ1-2, with D unresolved. Trimming took off 2 bases at V and 10 bases at J, with 8 bases between the two ends. The CDR3 spans 11 residues. Germline CDR1 MNHNS, CDR2 SASEGT.

The CDR3 DNA is TGTGCTAGTGGTTATTTACAGGGCCGGGAAGGAGCTAACTATGGCTACACCTTC. This codes for CASGYLQGREGANYGYTF. The chain uses TRBV12-5 and TRBJ1-2, with D possibly being TRBD1 (6 bases). The CDR3 is made up of 18 amino acids. Germline V lookup: CDR1 LGHNT, CDR2 FRNRAP. V was trimmed by 4 bases and J by 0 bases, leaving 21 bases between them.

The rearrangement joins TRBV27 to TRBJ1-1; possibly TRBD1 for D (5 bases). Germline V CDR1 and CDR2: MNHEY, SMNVEV (reference sequence). V was shortened by 7 bases and J by 7 bases, with 16 bases between the two germline ends. The CDR3 covers 13 residues. The CDR3 spells CASKDRKWDEAFF. CDR3 DNA: TGTGCCAGCAAAGACAGAAAATGGGATGAAGCTTTCTTT.

The chain is built from TRBV19 and TRBJ1-2; 10 nucleotides align to TRBD1. The CDR3 contains 15 residues. CDR1 LNHDA and CDR2 SQIVND come from the germline V gene (reference sequence). Unmatched junction bases numbered 5, after V lost 0 bases and J lost 7 bases. CDR3 amino acids: CASSIDPTGGLGYTF. For the CDR3, the DNA is TGTGCCAGTAGTATAGACCCGACAGGGGGCCTTGGCTACACCTTC.

The CDR3 sequence is CASSPGLAGYWGSYNEQFF. The CDR3 DNA sequence: TGTGCCAGCAGCCCGGGACTAGCGGGATATTGGGGCTCCTACAATGAGCAGTTCTTC. This sequence joins TRBV11-2 and TRBJ2-1, with 13 positions matching TRBD2. V gave up 5 bases and J gave up 0 bases; unmatched junction bases: 10. This CDR3 is 19 amino acids long. Looked up from germline, CDR1 is SGHAT and CDR2 is FQNNGV.

V and J are TRBV30 and TRBJ1-3; D uncertain. Germline V gene lookup returns CDR1 GTSNPN and CDR2 SVGIG (reference sequence). The CDR3 has 14 amino acids. With 0 bases removed from V and 7 bases from J, the gap between germline ends came to 13 bases. The CDR3 DNA reads TGTGCCTGGAGTGTACTGGTTCGCGGTAACACCATATATTTT. As protein: CAWSVLVRGNTIYF.

The rearrangement links TRBV10-3 to TRBJ1-3; D unresolved. Trimming took 0 bases from V and 0 from J, leaving 9 bases between them. Germline CDR1 is ENHRY and CDR2 is SYGVKD. This CDR3 comprises 16 residues. The CDR3 DNA is TGTGCCATCAGTGAGTCTGAGGGAATCTCTGGAAACACCATATATTTT. It specifies CAISESEGISGNTIYF.

This clone was recorded a few times. CDR3 DNA: TGCGCCAGCAGCCACGTCGGACAGGGGGTAGATACGCAGTATTTT. Its translation is CASSHVGQGVDTQYF. The V and J genes are TRBV4-1 and TRBJ2-3; 10 bases align to TRBD1. With 3 bases clipped from V and 5 bases from J, the junction kept 5 bases outside the gene matches. Germline V gene lookup returns CDR1 MGHRA and CDR2 YSYEKL. The CDR3 has 15 amino acids.

The rearrangement links TRBV13 to TRBJ2-3; the match to TRBD1 covers 12 bases. The CDR3 is 16 amino acids. Trimming cost V 2 bases and J 1 base; bases outside gene matches: 1. Germline V gene lookup returns CDR1 PRHDT and CDR2 FYEKMQ (reference sequence). The CDR3 region is CASSLRDRGRTDTQYF. The CDR3, as DNA: TGTGCCAGCAGCTTAAGGGACAGGGGGCGCACAGATACGCAGTATTTT.

The rearrangement uses TRBV11-2 and TRBJ1-1; the match to TRBD1 covers 12 bases. This CDR3 spans 19 amino acids. The J segment lost 4 bases and the V segment lost 4 bases, leaving 16 bases of the junction unmatched. CDR1 and CDR2 (germline): SGHAT, FQNNGV. The CDR3 loop is CASSYGTGGKIIVGTEAFF. CDR3 DNA sequence: TGTGCCAGCAGCTACGGGACAGGGGGCAAAATAATAGTAGGCACTGAAGCTTTCTTT.

The chain joins TRBV6-5 to TRBJ1-1; 8 bases map to TRBD1. Germline assignment: CDR1 MNHEY and CDR2 SVGAGI. The ends lost 4 bases at V and 9 bases at J; junction bases unmatched: 4. The CDR3 loop spans 12 amino acids. CDR3 amino acids: CASSLWTGQAFF. The CDR3, as DNA: TGTGCCAGCAGTTTATGGACAGGGCAAGCTTTCTTT.

This clone was found a few times. The chain recombines TRBV5-1 with TRBJ1-1; 7 positions match TRBD1. Germline CDR1 and CDR2: SGHRS and YFSETQ. Trimming removed 0 bases from V and 0 bases from J; junction bases left unmatched: 8. The CDR3 contains 17 residues. The CDR3 loop is CASSLGSGGPMNTEAFF. CDR3 DNA: TGCGCCAGCAGCTTGGGGTCAGGGGGGCCCATGAACACTGAAGCTTTCTTT.

The chain combines TRBV30 with TRBJ2-1, with no clear D. The V gene's germline CDR1 is GTSNPN and CDR2 SVGIG (reference sequence). Trimming shortened V by 3 bases and J by 8 bases, and 8 bases separated the two germline ends. The CDR3 loop spans 11 amino acids. CDR3: CAWSVVYEQFF. In DNA, the CDR3 is TGTGCCTGGAGCGTAGTGTATGAGCAGTTCTTC.